The source of this T cell receptor (beta chain) is a study of CD8 T cells in ankylosing spondylitis (dated by TCRdb to about 2017). In the study overall: T cell receptor beta repertoires were profiled in healthy donors and ankylosing spondylitis patients so that disease-linked TCR variants could be found. The full study cohort comprised 25 ankylosing spondylitis patients and roughly 100 healthy donors. Peripheral blood was sampled, and synovial fluid was additionally collected from ankylosing spondylitis patients. Study-wide conclusions, independent of this receptor: The disease-linked clones showed a CD8+ phenotype and occurred at relatively low frequencies in peripheral blood. Significant enrichment of the disease-linked clones was reported in matched synovial fluid samples from ankylosing spondylitis patients. A TCR beta motif of eight highly homologous amino acid variants appeared characteristic of blood from ankylosing spondylitis patients. Some TCR beta motif variants had previously been reported in synovial fluid and blood of reactive arthritis patients, which suggested common disease-initiation mechanisms.

TCRdb shows the sequencer as Illumina HiSeq 2500. Quantitative 5'-RACE with molecular barcodes was used to prepare TCR beta libraries. Concerning the study's data processing: To identify disease-linked TCR variants, a new computational method was used, one built on a probabilistic model of VDJ rearrangement. TCRdb cleaned the public reads at Q25 with fastp, built clones with MiXCR and kept in-frame beta chains. Rows matching on CDR3 protein sequence are summarized as one entry with the most common DNA and genes. TCRdb assigned the V and J calls; the authors' analysis was not used. The sample data list about 140,000 distinct CDR3 sequences, and 7.5% to 9.5% of these were observed just once. The leading ten clones occupy approximately 6.8% of the sample. Synovial fluid samples and blood samples obtained from the same ankylosing spondylitis patients were matched. CDR3 length: 12 amino acids, cysteine to phenylalanine. Of the read, only the CDR3 DNA is kept; its 36 bases are in frame from base 1. The germline V gene sets CDR1 to SQVTM and CDR2 to ANQGSEA. V is cut by 7 bases and J by 6 bases, and the space between the germline ends is 15 bases.

Many counts were recorded for this clonotype. This clone's antigen is unknown. Per-base qualities were not stored, and no clone one base away is much larger. The chain couples TRBV29-1 to TRBJ1-1; TRBD1 could be the D gene, as 6 bases match. The specimen sequenced was synovial fluid, either unsorted or a sorted T cell fraction (not recorded which). The receptor was derived from a male donor with ankylosing spondylitis. Read as DNA, the sequence is TGCAGCGGCCTGCGGGGGCTGGCTGAAGCTTTCTTT. Translation gives CSGLRGLAEAFF.